This TCR beta chain was found in a study of T-cell reconstitution after alpha-beta-depleted transplantation in children. Study-wide results and limits: Approximately two months post-transplant, alpha-beta T cells reportedly originated from several hundred expanded graft clones.

For TCRbeta, the library was prepared with unique molecular identifiers. A single record per CDR3 protein comes from TCRdb applying MiXCR to the PCR reads. The table records more than 400,000 distinct CDR3 sequences, about 45% of them present only once. The germline gives CDR1 KGHSH, CDR2 LQKENI. This CDR3 has 12 amino acids. V lost 6 bases and J lost 8, with 13 bases in between. Regarding this clonotype: Its antigen is not known.

The chain couples TRBV18 to TRBJ1-2; D is undetermined. The starting material was PBMCs, obtained before TCRalphabeta/CD19-depleted stem cell transplant. This clonotype originated in a girl aged 2-10 years with aplastic anemia, due to receive a stem cell transplant. The CDR3, as DNA: TGTGCCAGCTCCCGAGACCAAGGGGGCTACACCTTC. This translates into CASSRDQGGYTF.